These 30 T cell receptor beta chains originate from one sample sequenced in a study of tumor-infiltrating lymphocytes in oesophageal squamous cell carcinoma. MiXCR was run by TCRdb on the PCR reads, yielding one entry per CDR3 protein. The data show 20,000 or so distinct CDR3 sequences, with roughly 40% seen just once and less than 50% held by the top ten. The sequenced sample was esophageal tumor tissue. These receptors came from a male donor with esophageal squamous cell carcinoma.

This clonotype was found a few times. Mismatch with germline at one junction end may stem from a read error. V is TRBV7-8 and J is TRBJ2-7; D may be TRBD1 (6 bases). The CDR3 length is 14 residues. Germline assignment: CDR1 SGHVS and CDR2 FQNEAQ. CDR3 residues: CATHSGQYNSPLHF. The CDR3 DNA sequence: TGTGCCACCCACTCCGGACAGTATAATTCACCCCTCCACTTC.

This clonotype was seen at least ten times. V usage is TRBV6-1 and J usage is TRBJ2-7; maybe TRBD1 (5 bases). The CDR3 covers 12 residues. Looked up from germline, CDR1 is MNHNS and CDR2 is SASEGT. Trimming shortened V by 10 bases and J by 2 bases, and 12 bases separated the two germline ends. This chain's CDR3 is CAIETETYEQYF. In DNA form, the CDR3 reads TGTGCCATTGAGACAGAAACCTACGAGCAGTACTTC.

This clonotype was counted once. CDR3 sequence reads: CASSVTPGGVTQYF. CDR3 sequence (DNA): TGTGCCAGCAGCGTGACCCCAGGAGGTGTGACCCAGTACTTC. The chain carries TRBV7-2 and TRBJ2-3, with D possibly matching TRBD2 (5 bases). Near its end, the DNA agrees better with TRBJ2-5, so the J call may be wrong. CDR1 is SGHTA and CDR2 is FQGNSA in the germline V gene. The CDR3 is 14 amino acids.

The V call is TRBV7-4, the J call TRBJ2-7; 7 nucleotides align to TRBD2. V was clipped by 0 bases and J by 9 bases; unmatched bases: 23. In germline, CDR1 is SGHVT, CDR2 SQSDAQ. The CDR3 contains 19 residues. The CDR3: CASSLAPFLAEILTDTQYF. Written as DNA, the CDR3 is TGTGCCAGCAGCTTAGCTCCCTTCCTAGCGGAAATTCTAACAGATACGCAGTACTTC.

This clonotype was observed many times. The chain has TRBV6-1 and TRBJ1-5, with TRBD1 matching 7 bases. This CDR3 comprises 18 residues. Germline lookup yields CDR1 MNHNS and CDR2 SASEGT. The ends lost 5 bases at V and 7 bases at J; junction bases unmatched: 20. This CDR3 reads CASSYYQDWTGLKQPQHF. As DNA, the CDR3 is TGTGCCAGCAGTTATTACCAAGATTGGACAGGTTTAAAACAGCCCCAGCATTTT.

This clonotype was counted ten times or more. CDR3 coding DNA: TGTGCCAGCAGTTATACCAACTTGAATGAGCAGTTCTTC. It translates to CASSYTNLNEQFF. The rearrangement links TRBV6-1 to TRBJ2-1; D is uncertain. Germline lookup yields CDR1 MNHNS and CDR2 SASEGT. The CDR3 totals 13 residues. Trimming removed 5 bases at V and 7 bases at J, with 12 bases between.

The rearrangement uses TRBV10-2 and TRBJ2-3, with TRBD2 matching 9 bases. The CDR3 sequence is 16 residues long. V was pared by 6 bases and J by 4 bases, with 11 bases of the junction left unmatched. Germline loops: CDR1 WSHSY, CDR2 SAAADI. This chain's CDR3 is CASRGLRGGLADTQYF. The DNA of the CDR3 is TGCGCCAGCAGGGGTCTGCGGGGGGGCCTTGCAGATACGCAGTATTTT.

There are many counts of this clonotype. Here the CDR3 DNA reads TGTGCCAGCACTCACACGTTCATTAGCCACCAGGGATCCACTGAAGCTTTCTTT. It translates to CASTHTFISHQGSTEAFF. The chain recombines TRBV6-2 or TRBV6-3 with TRBJ1-1; weak D call: TRBD1 (5 bases). The CDR3 has 18 residues. The V and J ends lost 7 bases and 4 bases respectively, with 28 bases between them. CDR1 MNHEY and CDR2 SVGEGT come from the germline V gene.

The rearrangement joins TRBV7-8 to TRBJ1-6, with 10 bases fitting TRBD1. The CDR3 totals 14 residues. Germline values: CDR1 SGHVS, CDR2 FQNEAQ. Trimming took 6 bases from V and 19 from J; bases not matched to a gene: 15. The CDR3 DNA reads TGTGCCAGCAGGAAACCGGGACAGGGGTACGAGCAGCACTTT. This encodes CASRKPGQGYEQHF.

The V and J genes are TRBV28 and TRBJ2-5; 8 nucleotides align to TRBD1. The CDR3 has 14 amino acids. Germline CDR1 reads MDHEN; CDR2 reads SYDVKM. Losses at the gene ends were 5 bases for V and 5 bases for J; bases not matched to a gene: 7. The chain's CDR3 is CASSGRRGRETQYF. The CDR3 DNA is TGTGCCAGCAGTGGACGCAGGGGGCGGGAGACCCAGTACTTC.

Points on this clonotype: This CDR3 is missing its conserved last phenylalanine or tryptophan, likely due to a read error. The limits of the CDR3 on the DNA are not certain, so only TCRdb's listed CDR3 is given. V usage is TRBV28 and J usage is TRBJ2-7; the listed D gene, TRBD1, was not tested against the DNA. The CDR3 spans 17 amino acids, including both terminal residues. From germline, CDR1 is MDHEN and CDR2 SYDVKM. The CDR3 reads CASRGRSAGEREQFFGS.

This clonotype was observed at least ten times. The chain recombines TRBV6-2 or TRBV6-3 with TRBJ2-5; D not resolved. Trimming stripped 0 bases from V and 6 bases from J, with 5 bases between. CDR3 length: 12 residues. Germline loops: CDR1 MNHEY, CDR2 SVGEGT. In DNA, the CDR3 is TGTGCCAGCAGTTACTCATGGCAGACCCAGTACTTC. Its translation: CASSYSWQTQYF.

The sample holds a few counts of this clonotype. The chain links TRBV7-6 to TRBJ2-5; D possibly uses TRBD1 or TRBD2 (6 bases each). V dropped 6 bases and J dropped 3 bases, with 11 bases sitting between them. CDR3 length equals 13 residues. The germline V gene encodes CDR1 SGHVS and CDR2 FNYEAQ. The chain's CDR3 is CASSLRGEETQYF. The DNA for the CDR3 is TGTGCCAGCAGTTTAAGGGGGGAAGAGACCCAGTACTTC. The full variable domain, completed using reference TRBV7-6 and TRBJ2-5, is GAGVSQSPRYKVTKRGQDVALRCDPISGHVSLYWYRQALGQGPEFLTYFNYEAQQDKSGLPNDRFSAERPEGSISTLTIQRTEQRDSAMYRCASSLRGEETQYFGPGTRLLVL.

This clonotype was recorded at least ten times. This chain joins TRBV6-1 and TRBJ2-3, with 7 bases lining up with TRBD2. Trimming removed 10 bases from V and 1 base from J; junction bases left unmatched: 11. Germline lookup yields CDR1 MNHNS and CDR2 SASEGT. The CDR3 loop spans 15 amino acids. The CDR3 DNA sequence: TGTGCCACCGGAGAGCGGGGAGGGGGCACAGATACGCAGTATTTT. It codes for CATGERGGGTDTQYF.

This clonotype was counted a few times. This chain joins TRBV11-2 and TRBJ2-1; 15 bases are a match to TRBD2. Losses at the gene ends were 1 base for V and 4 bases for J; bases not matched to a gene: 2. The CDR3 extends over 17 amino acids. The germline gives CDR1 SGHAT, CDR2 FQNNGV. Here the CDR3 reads CASSLGTSGRDYNEQFF. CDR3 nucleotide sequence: TGTGCCAGCAGCTTAGGGACTAGCGGGAGGGATTACAATGAGCAGTTCTTC.

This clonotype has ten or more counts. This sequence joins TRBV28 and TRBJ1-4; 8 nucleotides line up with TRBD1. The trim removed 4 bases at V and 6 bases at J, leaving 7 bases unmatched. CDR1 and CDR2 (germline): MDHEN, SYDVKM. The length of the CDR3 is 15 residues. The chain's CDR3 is CASSSLDRDHEKLFF. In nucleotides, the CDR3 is TGTGCCAGCAGTTCCCTGGACAGGGATCATGAAAAACTGTTTTTT.

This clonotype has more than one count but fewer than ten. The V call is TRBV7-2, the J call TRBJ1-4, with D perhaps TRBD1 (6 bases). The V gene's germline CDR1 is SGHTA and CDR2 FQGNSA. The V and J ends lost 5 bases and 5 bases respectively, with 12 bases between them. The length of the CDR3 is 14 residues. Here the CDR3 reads CASSRDRINEKLFF. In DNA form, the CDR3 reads TGTGCCAGCAGCCGCGACAGGATAAATGAAAAACTGTTTTTT. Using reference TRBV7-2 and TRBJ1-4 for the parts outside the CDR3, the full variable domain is GAGVSQSPSNKVTEKGKDVELRCDPISGHTALYWYRQSLGQGLEFLIYFQGNSAPDKSGLPSDRFSAERTGGSVSTLTIQRTQQEDSAVYLCASSRDRINEKLFFGSGTQLSVL.

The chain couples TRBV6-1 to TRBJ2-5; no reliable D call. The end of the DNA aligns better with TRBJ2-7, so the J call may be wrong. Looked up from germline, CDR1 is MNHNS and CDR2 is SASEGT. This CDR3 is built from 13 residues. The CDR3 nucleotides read TGTGCCAGCAGTGAAGCGCTTAGGTACGAGCAGTACTTC. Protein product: CASSEALRYEQYF.

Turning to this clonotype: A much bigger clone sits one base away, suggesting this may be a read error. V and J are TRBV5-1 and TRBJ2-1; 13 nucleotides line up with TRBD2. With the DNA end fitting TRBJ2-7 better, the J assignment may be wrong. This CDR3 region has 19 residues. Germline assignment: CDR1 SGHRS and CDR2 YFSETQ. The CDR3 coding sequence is TGCGCCAGCAGCTTGGGACAGGGGGCCGGACTAGCGGGGGACAATGAGCAGTACTTC. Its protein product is CASSLGQGAGLAGDNEQYF.

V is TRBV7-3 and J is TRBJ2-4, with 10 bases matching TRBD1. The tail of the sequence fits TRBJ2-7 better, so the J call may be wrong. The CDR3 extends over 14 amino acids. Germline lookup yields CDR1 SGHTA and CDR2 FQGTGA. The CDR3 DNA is TGTGCCAGCAGCCAGACAGGGGGCGGGTACGAGCAGTACTTC. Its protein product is CASSQTGGGYEQYF.

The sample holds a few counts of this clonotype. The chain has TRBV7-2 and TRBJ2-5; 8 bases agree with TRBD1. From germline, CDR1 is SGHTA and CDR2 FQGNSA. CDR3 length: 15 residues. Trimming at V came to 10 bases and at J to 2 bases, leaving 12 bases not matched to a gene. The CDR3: CAIALQGARQETQYF. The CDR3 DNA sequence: TGTGCCATCGCACTTCAGGGGGCGAGACAAGAGACCCAGTACTTC.

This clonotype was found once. The CDR3 is CASSLEGTSGYEQYF. Here the CDR3 DNA reads TGTGCCAGCAGCTTAGAGGGGACTAGCGGGTACGAGCAGTACTTC. The chain is built from TRBV7-2 and TRBJ2-7; 12 bases align to TRBD2. The J segment lost 4 bases and the V segment lost 1 base, leaving 2 bases of the junction unmatched. This CDR3 has 15 amino acids. The germline CDR1 and CDR2 sequences are SGHTA and FQGNSA.

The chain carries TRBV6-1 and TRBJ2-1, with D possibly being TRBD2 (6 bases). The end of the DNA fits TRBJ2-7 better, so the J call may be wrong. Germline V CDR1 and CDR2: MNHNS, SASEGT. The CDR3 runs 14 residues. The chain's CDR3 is CASSDPAGPYEQYF. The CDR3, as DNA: TGTGCCAGCAGTGACCCGGCGGGGCCCTACGAGCAGTACTTC.

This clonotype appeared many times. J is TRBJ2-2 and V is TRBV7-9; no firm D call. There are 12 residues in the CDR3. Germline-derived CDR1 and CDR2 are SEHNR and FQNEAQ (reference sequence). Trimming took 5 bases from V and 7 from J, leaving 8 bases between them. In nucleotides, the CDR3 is TGTGCCAGCAGCCTAGGTAGCGGGGAGCTGTTTTTT. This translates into CASSLGSGELFF.

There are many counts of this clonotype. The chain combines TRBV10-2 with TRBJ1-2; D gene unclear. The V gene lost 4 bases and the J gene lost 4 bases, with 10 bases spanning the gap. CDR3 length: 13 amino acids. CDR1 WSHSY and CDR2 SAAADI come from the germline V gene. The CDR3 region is CASSVGGIYGYTF. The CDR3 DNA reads TGCGCCAGCAGTGTAGGAGGGATCTATGGCTACACCTTC.

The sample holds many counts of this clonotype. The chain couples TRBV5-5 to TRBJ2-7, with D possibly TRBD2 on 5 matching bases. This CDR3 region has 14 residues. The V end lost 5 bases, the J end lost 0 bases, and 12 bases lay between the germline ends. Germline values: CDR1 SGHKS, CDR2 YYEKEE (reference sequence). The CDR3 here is CASSLLRDSYEQYF. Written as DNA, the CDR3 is TGTGCCAGCAGTTTACTACGGGACTCCTACGAGCAGTACTTC.

The CDR3 loop is CASSLMKRNEQFF. The CDR3 DNA sequence: TGTGCCAGCAGCCTCATGAAAAGGAATGAGCAGTTCTTC. The rearrangement links TRBV5-5 to TRBJ2-7; D remains unclear. The J call could be wrong; TRBJ2-1 is a better fit for the DNA end. Germline values: CDR1 SGHKS, CDR2 YYEKEE (reference sequence). This CDR3 contains 13 residues.

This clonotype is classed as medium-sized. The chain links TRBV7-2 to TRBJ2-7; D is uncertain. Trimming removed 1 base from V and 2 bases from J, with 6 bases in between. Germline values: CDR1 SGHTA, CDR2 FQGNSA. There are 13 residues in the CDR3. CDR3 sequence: CASSLGVTYEQYF. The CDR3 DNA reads TGTGCCAGCAGCTTAGGGGTGACCTACGAGCAGTACTTC.

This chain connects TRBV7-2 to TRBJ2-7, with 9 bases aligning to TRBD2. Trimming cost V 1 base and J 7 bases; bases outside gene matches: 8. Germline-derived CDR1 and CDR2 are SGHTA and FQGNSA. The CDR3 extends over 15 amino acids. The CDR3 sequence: CASSLGGTSSREQYF. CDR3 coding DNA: TGTGCCAGCAGCTTAGGAGGGACTAGCTCTCGGGAGCAGTACTTC.

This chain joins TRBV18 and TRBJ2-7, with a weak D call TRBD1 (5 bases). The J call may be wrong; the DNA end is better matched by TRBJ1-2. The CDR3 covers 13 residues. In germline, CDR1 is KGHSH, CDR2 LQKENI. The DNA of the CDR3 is TGTGCCAGCTCACCGGGGCAGGCTCTTGGCTACACCTTC. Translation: CASSPGQALGYTF.